The rows below give T cell receptor beta chains drawn from one sample of a study of molecular identifiers for immune sequencing clone quantification. MiXCR, run by TCRdb on the PCR reads, gives a single entry per CDR3 protein. The sample includes a few hundred thousand distinct CDR3 sequences, roughly 24% of them seen just once. Sequencing used naive CD8+ T cells from blood, with Jurkat cell RNA spiked in. Receptors were obtained from a human donor in good health. Some libraries in this study had Jurkat cell RNA spiked in. The CDR3 runs from the conserved cysteine through the conserved F or W. Each record gives: D gene, J gene, V gene, CDR3 length, clone size, CDR3 DNA, CDR3 protein. A D gene is named only where the DNA matches it firmly. Only some rows state a clone size, as once, few, many or a class for expanded clones.

d_call: -
j_call: TRBJ2-1
v_call: TRBV7-6
cdr3_length: 14
clone_size: many
cdr3_nt: TGTGCCAGCAGCTTATTACAGTCCTACAATGAGCAGTTCTTC
cdr3_aa: CASSLLQSYNEQFF

d_call: -
j_call: TRBJ2-5
v_call: TRBV7-9
cdr3_length: 14
clone_size: -
cdr3_nt: TGTGCCAGCAGCCCGGGGATCGGCCAAGAGCCCCAGTACTTC
cdr3_aa: CASSPGIGQEPQYF

d_call: TRBD1
j_call: TRBJ1-1
v_call: TRBV10-1
cdr3_length: 13
clone_size: few
cdr3_nt: TGCGCCACCAGACAGGGAAGGAACACTGAAGCTTTCTTT
cdr3_aa: CATRQGRNTEAFF

d_call: TRBD2
j_call: TRBJ2-3
v_call: TRBV10-3
cdr3_length: 12
clone_size: -
cdr3_nt: TGTGCCACCCACACGGGAGGGGCCGGCCTGAATTTT
cdr3_aa: CATHTGGAGLNF

d_call: -
j_call: TRBJ2-3
v_call: TRBV7-2
cdr3_length: 16
clone_size: many
cdr3_nt: TGTGCCAGCAGCTTAGTGTCGGGTTCATATATGGATACGCAGTATTTT
cdr3_aa: CASSLVSGSYMDTQYF

d_call: TRBD2
j_call: TRBJ2-7
v_call: TRBV20-1
cdr3_length: 15
clone_size: few
cdr3_nt: TGCAGTGCTCCAACGACTAGCGGGAGTCGGTACGAGCAGTACTTC
cdr3_aa: CSAPTTSGSRYEQYF

d_call: TRBD2
j_call: TRBJ2-7
v_call: TRBV5-8
cdr3_length: 20
clone_size: few
cdr3_nt: TGTGCCAGCAGCTCAATGGGTTGGACTAGCGGGGCCTCGAACTCCTACGAGCAGTACTTC
cdr3_aa: CASSSMGWTSGASNSYEQYF

d_call: -
j_call: TRBJ2-3
v_call: TRBV29-1
cdr3_length: 15
clone_size: -
cdr3_nt: TGCAGCGTCTCATGGCCAGCGGGCTTCACAGATACGCAGTATTTT
cdr3_aa: CSVSWPAGFTDTQYF

d_call: -
j_call: TRBJ2-5
v_call: TRBV4-3
cdr3_length: 14
clone_size: few
cdr3_nt: TGCGCCAGCAATGCCCTAGGGTACGCAGAGACCCAGTACTTC
cdr3_aa: CASNALGYAETQYF

d_call: -
j_call: TRBJ1-3
v_call: TRBV12-3/TRBV12-4
cdr3_length: 16
clone_size: -
cdr3_nt: TGTGCCAGCAGCCTACAAGCGGTGGGTCCTGGAAACACCATATATTTT
cdr3_aa: CASSLQAVGPGNTIYF

d_call: TRBD1
j_call: TRBJ1-1
v_call: TRBV6-5
cdr3_length: 20
clone_size: -
cdr3_nt: TGTGCCAGCACACGGTTATCGAGCGGGACAGGGACCCCCTGGTACACTGAAGCTTTCTTT
cdr3_aa: CASTRLSSGTGTPWYTEAFF

d_call: TRBD1
j_call: TRBJ2-7
v_call: TRBV19
cdr3_length: 15
clone_size: few
cdr3_nt: TGTGCCAGTAGACGGACAGGGGGTCCCACCTACGAGCAGTACTTC
cdr3_aa: CASRRTGGPTYEQYF

d_call: -
j_call: TRBJ1-4
v_call: TRBV28
cdr3_length: 14
clone_size: many
cdr3_nt: TGTGCCAGCAGTTGGACGGCAACTAATGAAAAACTGTTTTTT
cdr3_aa: CASSWTATNEKLFF

d_call: -
j_call: TRBJ2-3
v_call: TRBV4-1
cdr3_length: 14
clone_size: -
cdr3_nt: TGCGCCAGCAGCCAAGCCCTACACACAGATACGCAGTATTTT
cdr3_aa: CASSQALHTDTQYF

d_call: TRBD1
j_call: TRBJ2-5
v_call: TRBV27
cdr3_length: 15
clone_size: few
cdr3_nt: TGTGCCAGCAGCCAGGGGACAGGTCGGGTGTTGACCCAGTACTTC
cdr3_aa: CASSQGTGRVLTQYF

d_call: -
j_call: TRBJ2-7
v_call: TRBV6-5
cdr3_length: 14
clone_size: many
cdr3_nt: TGTGCCAGCAGTTACTCGCGAGGGAGATACGAGCAGTACTTC
cdr3_aa: CASSYSRGRYEQYF

d_call: -
j_call: TRBJ2-3
v_call: TRBV4-1
cdr3_length: 17
clone_size: few
cdr3_nt: TGCGCCAGCAGCCAAGAGGTCCGGGTCCTTCGCACAGATACGCAGTATTTT
cdr3_aa: CASSQEVRVLRTDTQYF

d_call: TRBD1
j_call: TRBJ1-1
v_call: TRBV6-2/TRBV6-3
cdr3_length: 14
clone_size: -
cdr3_nt: TGTGCCAGCAGTACATCGACAGGGTTTACTGAAGCTTTCTTT
cdr3_aa: CASSTSTGFTEAFF

d_call: -
j_call: TRBJ2-5
v_call: TRBV20-1
cdr3_length: 12
clone_size: -
cdr3_nt: TGCAGTGCTCGTAGCGATGGAGAGACCCAGTACTTC
cdr3_aa: CSARSDGETQYF

d_call: -
j_call: TRBJ2-5
v_call: TRBV11-3
cdr3_length: 13
clone_size: few
cdr3_nt: TGTGCCAGCAGCTTCACACAGGGAGAGACCCAGTACTTC
cdr3_aa: CASSFTQGETQYF

d_call: TRBD2
j_call: TRBJ2-7
v_call: TRBV28
cdr3_length: 15
clone_size: many
cdr3_nt: TGTGCCAGCAGTTTAGTTAAGCGGGAGGGTTTGAAGCAGTACTTC
cdr3_aa: CASSLVKREGLKQYF

d_call: -
j_call: TRBJ1-5
v_call: TRBV6-5
cdr3_length: 14
clone_size: many
cdr3_nt: TGTGCCAGCAGTACGGGGGGCGCGGGGTCGGCCCAGCATTTT
cdr3_aa: CASSTGGAGSAQHF

d_call: TRBD1
j_call: TRBJ2-7
v_call: TRBV5-1
cdr3_length: 16
clone_size: few
cdr3_nt: TGCGCCAGCAGCTGGAACCCCGGGACAGGGGTTTACGAGCAGTACTTC
cdr3_aa: CASSWNPGTGVYEQYF

d_call: -
j_call: TRBJ2-3
v_call: TRBV12-5
cdr3_length: 13
clone_size: few
cdr3_nt: TGTGCTAGTGGTCTCTACATGGGCGATACGCAGTATTTT
cdr3_aa: CASGLYMGDTQYF

d_call: TRBD1
j_call: TRBJ2-3
v_call: TRBV7-2
cdr3_length: 16
clone_size: many
cdr3_nt: TGTGCCAGCAGCCTATGGGGACAGGGACGAATAGATACGCAGTATTTT
cdr3_aa: CASSLWGQGRIDTQYF

d_call: TRBD1
j_call: TRBJ2-1
v_call: TRBV6-5
cdr3_length: 18
clone_size: -
cdr3_nt: TGTGCCAGCAGTTCCCCGGACAGGGGGCAACTCCCCTACAATGAGCAGTTCTTC
cdr3_aa: CASSSPDRGQLPYNEQFF

d_call: -
j_call: TRBJ1-1
v_call: TRBV7-9
cdr3_length: 13
clone_size: many
cdr3_nt: TGTGCCAGCAGCTTCGAGGATTACACTGAAGCTTTCTTT
cdr3_aa: CASSFEDYTEAFF

d_call: TRBD2
j_call: TRBJ2-3
v_call: TRBV7-2
cdr3_length: 15
clone_size: many
cdr3_nt: TGTGCCAGCAGCCCATACCTTGCTAGCGGGAGTCCGCAGTATTTT
cdr3_aa: CASSPYLASGSPQYF

d_call: TRBD1
j_call: TRBJ2-5
v_call: TRBV27
cdr3_length: 17
clone_size: few
cdr3_nt: TGTGCCAGCAGTTCCCTCAGGACAGGGGGCGCCCGGGAGACCCAGTACTTC
cdr3_aa: CASSSLRTGGARETQYF

d_call: -
j_call: TRBJ1-1
v_call: TRBV27
cdr3_length: 12
clone_size: -
cdr3_nt: TGTGCCAGCAGCACAGGGAGCGCTGAAGCTTTCTTT
cdr3_aa: CASSTGSAEAFF

d_call: -
j_call: TRBJ1-1
v_call: TRBV6-5
cdr3_length: 13
clone_size: -
cdr3_nt: TGTGCCAGCAGTTACGGGCCTTACGCTGAGGCTTTCTTT
cdr3_aa: CASSYGPYAEAFF

d_call: TRBD2
j_call: TRBJ2-2
v_call: TRBV7-9
cdr3_length: 16
clone_size: few
cdr3_nt: TGTGCCAGCAGCTCAACTAGCGGGGGGGCACCCGGGGAGCTGTTTTTT
cdr3_aa: CASSSTSGGAPGELFF

d_call: -
j_call: TRBJ2-3
v_call: TRBV20-1
cdr3_length: 14
clone_size: -
cdr3_nt: TGCAGTATCCCGCGGGGGCCACGCACAGATACGCAGTATTTT
cdr3_aa: CSIPRGPRTDTQYF

d_call: TRBD2
j_call: TRBJ2-2
v_call: TRBV29-1
cdr3_length: 16
clone_size: -
cdr3_nt: TGCAGCGTCGCTCGTAAGCGGGAGGGAGGTACCGGGGAGCTGTTTTTT
cdr3_aa: CSVARKREGGTGELFF

d_call: -
j_call: TRBJ2-3
v_call: TRBV7-9
cdr3_length: 13
clone_size: few
cdr3_nt: TGTGCCAGCAGCCCGGACGCCACAGATACGCAGTATTTT
cdr3_aa: CASSPDATDTQYF

d_call: -
j_call: TRBJ2-5
v_call: TRBV20-1
cdr3_length: 14
clone_size: -
cdr3_nt: TGCAGTGCTAGAGTGACAAGGACCCGAGAGACCCAGTACTTC
cdr3_aa: CSARVTRTRETQYF

d_call: TRBD2
j_call: TRBJ2-7
v_call: TRBV7-6
cdr3_length: 16
clone_size: few
cdr3_nt: TGTGCCAGCAGCTCGGGAGCGGGGGAGAGCTCCTACGAGCAGTACTTC
cdr3_aa: CASSSGAGESSYEQYF

d_call: -
j_call: TRBJ2-2
v_call: TRBV24-1
cdr3_length: 12
clone_size: -
cdr3_nt: TGTGCCACCAGTGGCCGATCTGGGGAGCTGTTTTTT
cdr3_aa: CATSGRSGELFF

d_call: TRBD1
j_call: TRBJ2-5
v_call: TRBV7-6
cdr3_length: 13
clone_size: -
cdr3_nt: TGTGCCAGCAGCTTAAGGGGGCGGGAGACCCAGTACTTC
cdr3_aa: CASSLRGRETQYF

d_call: TRBD2
j_call: TRBJ2-6
v_call: TRBV5-4
cdr3_length: 19
clone_size: many
cdr3_nt: TGTGCCAGCAGCTTGGCCCTGGGCGGGAGTGGCTCTGGGGCCAACGTCCTGACTTTC
cdr3_aa: CASSLALGGSGSGANVLTF

d_call: -
j_call: TRBJ1-2
v_call: TRBV4-1
cdr3_length: 15
clone_size: -
cdr3_nt: TGCGCCAGCAGCCAATCTCCCCCCGACAGCTATGGCTACACCTTC
cdr3_aa: CASSQSPPDSYGYTF

d_call: TRBD1
j_call: TRBJ2-7
v_call: TRBV5-6
cdr3_length: 17
clone_size: many
cdr3_nt: TGTGCCAGCAGCGCTCTGGGGGACAGGAGGGCCTCCTACGAGCAGTACTTC
cdr3_aa: CASSALGDRRASYEQYF

d_call: -
j_call: TRBJ1-5
v_call: TRBV21-1
cdr3_length: 16
clone_size: -
cdr3_nt: TGTGCCAGCAGCCTACCGCTCGGAGGGGGCGACCAGCCCAAGCATTTT
cdr3_aa: CASSLPLGGGDQPKHF

d_call: TRBD1
j_call: TRBJ2-6
v_call: TRBV6-5
cdr3_length: 17
clone_size: many
cdr3_nt: TGTGCCAGCAGCCTAGGACAGGGGGCGTATGGGGCCAACGTCCTGACTTTC
cdr3_aa: CASSLGQGAYGANVLTF

d_call: TRBD2
j_call: TRBJ2-2
v_call: TRBV6-2/TRBV6-3
cdr3_length: 15
clone_size: few
cdr3_nt: TGTGCCAGCAGTCTAACTAGCGAGAACACCGGGGAGCTGTTTTTT
cdr3_aa: CASSLTSENTGELFF

d_call: -
j_call: TRBJ2-5
v_call: TRBV3-1
cdr3_length: 14
clone_size: few
cdr3_nt: TGTGCCAGCAGCCACGACGCGTACCAAGAGACCCAGTACTTC
cdr3_aa: CASSHDAYQETQYF

d_call: TRBD1
j_call: TRBJ2-1
v_call: TRBV11-2
cdr3_length: 15
clone_size: few
cdr3_nt: TGTGCCAGCAGCCTAGGGACAGAAACCTACAATGAGCAGTTCTTC
cdr3_aa: CASSLGTETYNEQFF

d_call: TRBD2
j_call: TRBJ2-5
v_call: TRBV5-6
cdr3_length: 17
clone_size: -
cdr3_nt: TGTGCCAGCGGCTACGGGACTAGCGGCTTTTACCAAGAGACCCAGTACTTC
cdr3_aa: CASGYGTSGFYQETQYF

d_call: -
j_call: TRBJ2-7
v_call: TRBV9
cdr3_length: 13
clone_size: many
cdr3_nt: TGTGCCAGCAGCCCCGGCGGAGGAGGGGTGCAGTACTTC
cdr3_aa: CASSPGGGGVQYF

d_call: -
j_call: TRBJ2-7
v_call: TRBV12-3/TRBV12-4
cdr3_length: 13
clone_size: many
cdr3_nt: TGTGCCAGCAGTTATGGGCGCTCCTACGAGCAGTACTTC
cdr3_aa: CASSYGRSYEQYF

d_call: -
j_call: TRBJ1-5
v_call: TRBV6-2/TRBV6-3
cdr3_length: 14
clone_size: few
cdr3_nt: TGTGCCAGCGCTCCGGGACTAGCGGATCAGCCCCAGCATTTT
cdr3_aa: CASAPGLADQPQHF

d_call: TRBD1
j_call: TRBJ2-7
v_call: TRBV19
cdr3_length: 15
clone_size: few
cdr3_nt: TGTGCCAGTAGTATACGGGCAGGGGGCAGTTACGAGCAGTACTTC
cdr3_aa: CASSIRAGGSYEQYF

d_call: TRBD1
j_call: TRBJ1-2
v_call: TRBV7-9
cdr3_length: 14
clone_size: many
cdr3_nt: TGTGCCAGCAGCTGGCCGGGACAGTCCTATGGCTACACCTTC
cdr3_aa: CASSWPGQSYGYTF

d_call: TRBD1
j_call: TRBJ2-7
v_call: TRBV5-1
cdr3_length: 14
clone_size: many
cdr3_nt: TGCGCCAGCAGCATATACCAGGGGGCGTTCGAGCAGTACTTC
cdr3_aa: CASSIYQGAFEQYF

d_call: -
j_call: TRBJ2-5
v_call: TRBV4-3
cdr3_length: 13
clone_size: -
cdr3_nt: TGCGCCAGCAGCCAAGATTTAGGGCGGACCCAGTACTTC
cdr3_aa: CASSQDLGRTQYF